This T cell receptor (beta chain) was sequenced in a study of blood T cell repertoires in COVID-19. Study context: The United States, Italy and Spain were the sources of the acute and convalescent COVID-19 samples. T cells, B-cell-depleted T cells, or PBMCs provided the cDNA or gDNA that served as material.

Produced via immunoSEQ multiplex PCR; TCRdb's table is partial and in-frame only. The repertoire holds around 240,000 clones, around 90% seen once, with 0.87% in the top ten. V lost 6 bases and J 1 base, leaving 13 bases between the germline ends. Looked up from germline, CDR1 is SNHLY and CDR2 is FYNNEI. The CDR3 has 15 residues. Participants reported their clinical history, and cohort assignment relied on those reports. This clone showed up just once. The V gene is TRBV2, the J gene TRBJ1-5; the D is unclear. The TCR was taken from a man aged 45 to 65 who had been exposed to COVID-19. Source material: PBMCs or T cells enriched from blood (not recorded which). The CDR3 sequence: CASSTARQSNQPQHF. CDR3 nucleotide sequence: TGTGCCAGCAGCACGGCGCGACAAAGCAATCAGCCCCAGCATTTT.